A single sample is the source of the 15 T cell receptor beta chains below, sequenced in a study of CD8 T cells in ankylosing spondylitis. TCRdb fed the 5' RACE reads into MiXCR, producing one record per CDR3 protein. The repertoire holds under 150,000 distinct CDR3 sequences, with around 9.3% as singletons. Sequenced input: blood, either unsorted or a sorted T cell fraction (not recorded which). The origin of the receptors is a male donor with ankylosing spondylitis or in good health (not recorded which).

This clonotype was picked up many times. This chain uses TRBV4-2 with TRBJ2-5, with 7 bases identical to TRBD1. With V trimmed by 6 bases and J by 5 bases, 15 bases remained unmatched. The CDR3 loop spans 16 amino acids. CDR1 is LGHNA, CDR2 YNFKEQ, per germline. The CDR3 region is CASSREPTGASETQYF. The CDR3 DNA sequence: TGTGCCAGCAGTAGAGAACCCACAGGGGCCTCGGAGACCCAGTACTTC.

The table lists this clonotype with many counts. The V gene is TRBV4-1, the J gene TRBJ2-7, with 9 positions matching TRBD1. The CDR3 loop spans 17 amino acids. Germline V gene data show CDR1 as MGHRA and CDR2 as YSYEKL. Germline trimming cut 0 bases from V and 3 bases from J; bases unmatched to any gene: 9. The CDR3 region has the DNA TGCGCCAGCAGCCAAGATAGGGGAAGGGACAGGGTCTACGAGCAGTACTTC. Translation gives CASSQDRGRDRVYEQYF.

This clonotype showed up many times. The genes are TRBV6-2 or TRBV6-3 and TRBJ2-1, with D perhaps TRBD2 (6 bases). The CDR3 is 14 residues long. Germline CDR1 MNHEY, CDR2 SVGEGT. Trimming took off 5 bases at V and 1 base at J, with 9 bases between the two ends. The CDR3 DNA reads TGTGCCAGCAGTGCTAGCGATTCCTACAATGAGCAGTTCTTC. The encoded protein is CASSASDSYNEQFF.

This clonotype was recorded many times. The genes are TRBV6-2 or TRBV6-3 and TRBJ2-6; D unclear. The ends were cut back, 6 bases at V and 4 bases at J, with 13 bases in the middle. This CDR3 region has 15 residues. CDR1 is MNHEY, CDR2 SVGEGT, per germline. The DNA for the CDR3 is TGTGCCAGCAGCCCAACCCGTTCGGGGGCCAACGTCCTGACTTTC. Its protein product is CASSPTRSGANVLTF.

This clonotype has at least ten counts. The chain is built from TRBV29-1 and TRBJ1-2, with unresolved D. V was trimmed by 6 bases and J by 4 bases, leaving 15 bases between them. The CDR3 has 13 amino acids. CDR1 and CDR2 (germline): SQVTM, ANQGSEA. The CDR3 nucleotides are TGCAGCGTGGAGTTTCGGCAGGCCTATGGCTACACCTTC. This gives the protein CSVEFRQAYGYTF.

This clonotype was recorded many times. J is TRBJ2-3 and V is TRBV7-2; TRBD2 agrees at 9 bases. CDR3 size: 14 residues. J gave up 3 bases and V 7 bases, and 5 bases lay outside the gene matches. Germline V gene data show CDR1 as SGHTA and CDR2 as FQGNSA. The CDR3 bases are TGTGCCAGCATGCGGGAGGGCCGAACAGATACGCAGTATTTT. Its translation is CASMREGRTDTQYF.

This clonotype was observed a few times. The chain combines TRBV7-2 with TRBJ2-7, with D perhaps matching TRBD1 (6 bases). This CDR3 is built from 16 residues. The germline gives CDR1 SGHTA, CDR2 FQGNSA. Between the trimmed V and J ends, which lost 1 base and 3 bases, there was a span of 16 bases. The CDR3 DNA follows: TGTGCCAGCAGCTTAGAGGGTCACAGGGTACTCTACGAGCAGTACTTC. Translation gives CASSLEGHRVLYEQYF.

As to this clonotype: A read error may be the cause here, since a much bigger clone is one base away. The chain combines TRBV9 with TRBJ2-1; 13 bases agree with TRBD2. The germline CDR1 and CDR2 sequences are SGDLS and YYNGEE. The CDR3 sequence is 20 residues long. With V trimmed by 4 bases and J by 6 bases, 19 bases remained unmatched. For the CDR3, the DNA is TGTGCCAGCAGCACAAGGGGTGGGACTAGCGGGATTGGCGCCTGCAATGAGCAGTTCTTC. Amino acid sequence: CASSTRGGTSGIGACNEQFF.

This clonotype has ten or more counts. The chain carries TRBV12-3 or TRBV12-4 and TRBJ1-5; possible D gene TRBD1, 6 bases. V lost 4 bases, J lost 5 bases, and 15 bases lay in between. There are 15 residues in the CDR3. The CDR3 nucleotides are TGTGCCAGCAGTTCCTCGGGAGGGGGTCATCAGCCCCAGCATTTT. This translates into CASSSSGGGHQPQHF.

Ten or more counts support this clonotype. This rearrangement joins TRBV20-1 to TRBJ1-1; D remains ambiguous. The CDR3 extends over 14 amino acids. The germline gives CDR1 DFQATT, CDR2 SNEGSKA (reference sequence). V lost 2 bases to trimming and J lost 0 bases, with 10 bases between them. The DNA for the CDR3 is TGCAGTGCTAGACCCCGTTTCCTGAACACTGAAGCTTTCTTT. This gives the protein CSARPRFLNTEAFF.

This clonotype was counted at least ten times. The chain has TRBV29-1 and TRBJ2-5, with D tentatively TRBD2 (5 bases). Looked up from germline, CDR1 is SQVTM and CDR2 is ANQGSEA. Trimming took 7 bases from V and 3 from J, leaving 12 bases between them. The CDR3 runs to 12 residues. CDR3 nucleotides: TGCAGCGCCGGGTGGGGAGAAGAGACCCAGTACTTC. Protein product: CSAGWGEETQYF.

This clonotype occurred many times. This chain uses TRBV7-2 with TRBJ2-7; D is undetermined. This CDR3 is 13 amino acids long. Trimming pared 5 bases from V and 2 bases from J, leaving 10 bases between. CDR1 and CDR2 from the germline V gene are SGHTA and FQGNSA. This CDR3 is CASSLGFAYEQYF. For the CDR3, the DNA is TGTGCCAGCAGCCTCGGGTTCGCCTACGAGCAGTACTTC.

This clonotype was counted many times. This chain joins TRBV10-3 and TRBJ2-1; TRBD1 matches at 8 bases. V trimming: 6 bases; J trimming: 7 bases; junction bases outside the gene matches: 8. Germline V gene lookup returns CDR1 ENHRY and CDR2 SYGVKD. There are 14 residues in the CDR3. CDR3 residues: CAIRGSDRGNEQFF. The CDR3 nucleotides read TGTGCCATCAGGGGATCCGACAGGGGTAATGAGCAGTTCTTC.

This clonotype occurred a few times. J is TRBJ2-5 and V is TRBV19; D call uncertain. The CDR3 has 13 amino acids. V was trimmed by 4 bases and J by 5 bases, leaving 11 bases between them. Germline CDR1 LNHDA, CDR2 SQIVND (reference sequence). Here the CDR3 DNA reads TGTGCCAGTAGTACCGGACGGCAGGAGACCCAGTACTTC. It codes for CASSTGRQETQYF.

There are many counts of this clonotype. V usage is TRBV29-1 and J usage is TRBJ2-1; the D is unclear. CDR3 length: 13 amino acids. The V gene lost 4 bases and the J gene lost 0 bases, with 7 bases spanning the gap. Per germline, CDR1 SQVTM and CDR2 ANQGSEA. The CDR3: CSVGDSSYNEQFF. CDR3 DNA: TGCAGCGTTGGGGATAGCTCCTACAATGAGCAGTTCTTC.